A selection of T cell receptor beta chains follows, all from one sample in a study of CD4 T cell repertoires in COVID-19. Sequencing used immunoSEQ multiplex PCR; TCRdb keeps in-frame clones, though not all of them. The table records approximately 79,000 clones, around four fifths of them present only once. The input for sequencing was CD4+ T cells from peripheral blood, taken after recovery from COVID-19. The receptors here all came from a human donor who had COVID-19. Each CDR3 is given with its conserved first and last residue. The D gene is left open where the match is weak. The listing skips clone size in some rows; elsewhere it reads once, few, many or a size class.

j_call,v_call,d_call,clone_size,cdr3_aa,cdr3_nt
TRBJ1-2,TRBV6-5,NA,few,CASSYSWGGGYGYTF,TGTGCCAGCAGTTACAGTTGGGGAGGGGGCTATGGCTACACCTTC
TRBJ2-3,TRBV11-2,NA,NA,CASSPVARRWTDTQYF,TGTGCCAGCAGCCCCGTGGCCCGACGGTGGACAGATACGCAGTATTTT
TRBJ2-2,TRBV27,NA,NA,CASSFLDPTGELFF,TGTGCCAGCAGTTTCCTAGATCCCACCGGGGAGCTGTTTTTT
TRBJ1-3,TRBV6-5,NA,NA,CASSYSSAGSGNTIYF,TGTGCCAGCAGTTACTCGTCGGCTGGGAGCGGAAACACCATATATTTT
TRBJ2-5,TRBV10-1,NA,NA,CASSEDTKRETQYF,TGCGCCAGCAGTGAGGATACGAAGCGGGAGACCCAGTACTTC
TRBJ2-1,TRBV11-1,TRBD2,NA,CASSLVREGEQFF,TGTGCCAGCAGCTTGGTCAGGGAGGGTGAGCAGTTCTTC
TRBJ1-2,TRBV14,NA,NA,CASSQAGGTGYTF,TGTGCCAGCAGCCAAGCGGGGGGAACTGGCTACACCTTC
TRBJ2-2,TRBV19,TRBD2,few,CASRLAGGNQGLSGELFF,TGTGCCTCCCGACTAGCGGGAGGCAACCAAGGTTTGTCCGGGGAGCTGTTTTTT
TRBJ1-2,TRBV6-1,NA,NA,CASSAGGGRANYGYTF,TGTGCCAGCAGTGCGGGTGGAGGCAGGGCTAACTATGGCTACACCTTC
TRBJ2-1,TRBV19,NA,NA,CASSIVLASGDEQFF,TGTGCTAGTAGTATAGTGCTAGCCTCTGGAGATGAGCAGTTCTTC
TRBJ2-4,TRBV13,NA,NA,CASSSRYQGLENIQYF,TGTGCCAGCAGCTCGCGATACCAAGGGTTAGAAAACATTCAGTACTTC
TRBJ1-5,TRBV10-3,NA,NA,CAISEKGNQPQHF,TGTGCCATCAGTGAGAAGGGCAATCAGCCCCAGCATTTT
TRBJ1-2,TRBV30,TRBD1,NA,CAWSVQGVGYGYTF,TGTGCCTGGAGCGTTCAGGGGGTTGGGTATGGCTACACCTTC
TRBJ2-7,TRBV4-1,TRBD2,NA,CASSQGTLAGGISYEQYF,TGCGCCAGCAGCCAAGGTACTCTAGCGGGGGGGATCTCCTACGAGCAGTACTTC
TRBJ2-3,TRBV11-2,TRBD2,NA,CASSTRHGLAGPGTDTQYF,TGTGCCAGCAGCACCCGTCATGGACTAGCGGGCCCGGGCACAGATACGCAGTATTTT
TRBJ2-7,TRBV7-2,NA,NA,CASSLRGIQGPGGEQYF,TGTGCCAGCAGCTTAAGGGGAATTCAGGGGCCGGGGGGCGAGCAGTACTTC
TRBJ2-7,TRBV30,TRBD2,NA,CAWSVGSGIVYEQYF,TGTGCCTGGAGTGTAGGTAGCGGGATTGTTTACGAGCAGTACTTC
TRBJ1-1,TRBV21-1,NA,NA,CASSRIPGGNTEAFF,TGTGCCAGCAGCAGAATCCCGGGGGGGAACACTGAAGCTTTCTTT
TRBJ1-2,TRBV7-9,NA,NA,CASSLSAGAGYTF,TGTGCCAGCAGCCTTTCTGCGGGGGCGGGCTACACCTTC
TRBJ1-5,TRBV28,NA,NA,CASSLSAQASQPQHF,TGTGCCAGCAGTTTATCGGCACAGGCGAGTCAGCCCCAGCATTTT
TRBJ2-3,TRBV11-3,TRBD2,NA,CASSLGLAGVDTQYF,TGTGCCAGCAGCTTAGGACTAGCGGGAGTGGATACGCAGTATTTT
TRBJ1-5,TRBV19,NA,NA,CASNQGISNQPQHF,TGTGCCAGTAATCAGGGAATTAGCAATCAGCCCCAGCATTTT
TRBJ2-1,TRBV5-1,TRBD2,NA,CASSGLAGAYNEQFF,TGCGCCAGCAGCGGACTAGCGGGAGCCTACAATGAGCAGTTCTTC
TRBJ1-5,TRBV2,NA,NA,CASSPGNYQPQHF,TGTGCCAGCAGTCCAGGTAACTATCAGCCCCAGCATTTT
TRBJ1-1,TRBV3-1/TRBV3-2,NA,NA,CASSQDPGAEAFF,TGTGCCAGCAGCCAAGATCCGGGAGCTGAAGCTTTCTTT
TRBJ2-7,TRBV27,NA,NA,CASGLARTYEQYF,TGTGCCAGCGGGTTAGCGAGGACCTACGAGCAGTACTTC
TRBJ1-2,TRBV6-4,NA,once,CASSDSRGAGGYTF,TGTGCCAGCAGTGACTCGCGGGGGGCCGGTGGCTACACCTTC
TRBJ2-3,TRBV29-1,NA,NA,CSVVGRSTDTQYF,TGCAGCGTTGTCGGGCGGTCCACAGATACGCAGTATTTT
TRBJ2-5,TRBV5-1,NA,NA,CASSLARGRGRETQYF,TGCGCCAGCAGCTTGGCGCGGGGGCGTGGGAGAGAGACCCAGTACTTC
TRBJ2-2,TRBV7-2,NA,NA,CASSLAAWNTGELFF,TGTGCCAGCAGCTTAGCGGCTTGGAACACCGGGGAGCTGTTTTTT
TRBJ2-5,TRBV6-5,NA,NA,CASSFGKETQYF,TGTGCCAGCAGTTTCGGGAAAGAGACCCAGTACTTC
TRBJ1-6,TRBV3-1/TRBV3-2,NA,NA,CASSPIANSPLHF,TGTGCCAGCAGCCCGATAGCTAATTCACCCCTCCACTTT
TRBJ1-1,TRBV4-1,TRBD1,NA,CASSQSDRIEAFF,TGCGCCAGCAGCCAATCGGACAGGATTGAAGCTTTCTTT